The 9 T cell receptor beta chains below were found in one sample sequenced in a study of blood T cell repertoires in COVID-19. The method was immunoSEQ multiplex PCR; TCRdb's version includes in-frame clones alone and lacks a portion of them. The profile shows some 360,000 clones, more than 70% of them singletons. The sequencing sample was made of peripheral blood. The receptors were sampled from a woman between 55 and 75 years old with COVID-19, enrolled during active disease.

This clone was detected only once. The chain recombines TRBV5-1 with TRBJ1-2; 10 nucleotides agree with TRBD1. CDR3 length equals 13 residues. Losses at the gene ends were 5 bases for V and 8 bases for J; bases not matched to a gene: 6. Germline loops: CDR1 SGHRS, CDR2 YFSETQ. The CDR3 reads CASRPGTGEGYTF. The CDR3 nucleotides read TGCGCCAGCAGGCCCGGGACAGGGGAGGGCTACACCTTC.

The chain is built from TRBV3-1 (or the pseudogene TRBV3-2) and TRBJ1-1; D unclear. The CDR3 consists of 14 residues. V lost 4 bases and J 1 base, leaving 10 bases between the germline ends. Germline values: CDR1 LGHDT, CDR2 YNNKEL (reference sequence). CDR3 sequence (DNA): TGTGCCAGCAGCCCCTGGGCCGGGAACACTGAAGCTTTCTTT. Its protein product is CASSPWAGNTEAFF.

The genes are TRBV6-1 and TRBJ1-1; D perhaps matches TRBD1 (6 bases). The germline V and J ends were trimmed by 2 bases and 1 base, with 11 bases remaining between them. The CDR3 consists of 15 residues. Germline lookup yields CDR1 MNHNS and CDR2 SASEGT. CDR3 amino acids: CASSESNRANTEAFF. Here the CDR3 DNA reads TGTGCCAGCAGTGAATCAAACAGGGCGAACACTGAAGCTTTCTTT.

This clone has just one count. The CDR3 spells CASSLAGVLNTEAFF. In DNA form, the CDR3 reads TGCGCCAGCAGCTTGGCCGGGGTTCTGAACACTGAAGCTTTCTTT. V usage is TRBV5-1 and J usage is TRBJ1-1; D gene uncertain. The CDR3 covers 15 residues. The germline gives CDR1 SGHRS, CDR2 YFSETQ. The V end lost 0 bases, the J end lost 0 bases, and 9 bases lay between the germline ends.

The rearrangement joins TRBV25-1 to TRBJ1-6, with a tentative D call TRBD1 (5 bases). The CDR3 length is 17 residues. CDR1 is MGHDK and CDR2 is SYGVNS in the germline V gene. V was clipped by 2 bases and J by 7 bases, with 18 bases between them. Here the CDR3 DNA reads TGTGCCAGCAGTGAAAGGGGCGGGGGGGTCTCGAATTCACCCCTCCACTTT. Its translation: CASSERGGGVSNSPLHF.

The chain links TRBV7-7 to TRBJ2-7; TRBD1 agrees at 10 bases. CDR1 and CDR2 from the germline V gene are SSHAT and FNYEAQ (reference sequence). The CDR3 runs 14 residues. V was pared by 5 bases and J by 1 base, with 2 bases of the junction left unmatched. CDR3 nucleotide sequence: TGTGCCAGCAGCGAGGGACAGGGGTCCTACGAGCAGTACTTC. Translating it yields CASSEGQGSYEQYF.

The rearrangement uses TRBV9 and TRBJ2-1, with TRBD2 as a possible D gene (5 bases). The CDR3 has 13 amino acids. CDR1 is SGDLS and CDR2 is YYNGEE in the germline V gene. The ends were cut back, 2 bases at V and 4 bases at J, with 7 bases in the middle. The CDR3 region is CASSVSGYNEQFF. The CDR3 nucleotides read TGTGCCAGCAGCGTCTCGGGGTACAATGAGCAGTTCTTC.

This chain joins TRBV24-1 and TRBJ2-1; D may be TRBD2 (6 bases). Germline V gene lookup returns CDR1 KGHDR and CDR2 SFDVKD. The V end was cut by 3 bases, the J end by 6 bases, with 17 bases between. This CDR3 spans 16 amino acids. Here the CDR3 DNA reads TGTGCCACCAGTGATACCGGGACTCTTGGGAGCAATGAGCAGTTCTTC. This translates into CATSDTGTLGSNEQFF.

This clone was seen only a few times. The rearrangement uses TRBV29-1 and TRBJ2-7; 9 bases fit TRBD1. Germline values: CDR1 SQVTM, CDR2 ANQGSEA. Trimming removed 3 bases from V and 9 bases from J; junction bases left unmatched: 9. The CDR3 runs to 13 residues. DNA of the CDR3: TGCAGCGTTGAGGACCGGGACAGGGTCGGGCAGTACTTC. It specifies CSVEDRDRVGQYF.